This entry is about one T cell receptor beta chain. This record comes from a study of control samples from healthy donors and cancer patients. Clones were sequenced by immunoSEQ multiplex PCR, and TCRdb holds only the in-frame ones, with some missing. The sample has 150,000 to 200,000 clones; just over 90% are singletons. The J segment lost 4 bases and the V segment lost 5 bases, leaving 4 bases of the junction unmatched. CDR1 is ENHRY, CDR2 SYGVKD, per germline. The CDR3 has 13 amino acids. The rearrangement uses TRBV10-3 and TRBJ1-1, with 7 bases aligning to TRBD1. This TCR came from a man younger than 45 in good health. Sequencing used blood. The CDR3 DNA follows: TGTGCCATCAGTACAGGGGTGGTCACTGAAGCTTTCTTT. Amino acid sequence: CAISTGVVTEAFF.